The 5 T cell receptor beta chains below all came from one sample that was sequenced in a study of blood T cell repertoires in COVID-19. TCRdb's table, derived via immunoSEQ multiplex PCR, lists solely in-frame clones and lacks some. Found here are more than 200,000 clones, under 90% of them singletons; the top ten hold approximately 4.8%. Sequencing was done on a sample of peripheral blood. The receptors stem from a man between 45 and 60 years old with acute or convalescent COVID-19.

The CDR3 region has the DNA TGTGCCAGCAGCTTAGACAGGGGACTCCAAGAGACCCAGTACTTC. Residues: CASSLDRGLQETQYF. J is TRBJ2-5 and V is TRBV7-9; D is possibly TRBD1 (7 bases). The V gene's germline CDR1 is SEHNR and CDR2 FQNEAQ (reference sequence). V lost 1 base and J lost 1, with 10 bases in between. The CDR3 loop spans 15 amino acids.

The chain links TRBV5-1 to TRBJ2-3; 14 bases map to TRBD2. The CDR3 runs 16 residues. Germline V gene sequence: CDR1 SGHRS, CDR2 YFSETQ. V lost 4 bases and J lost 6; bases outside the gene matches: 7. CDR3 in amino acids: CASSPGTSGGVDTQYF. The CDR3 coding sequence is TGCGCCAGCAGCCCTGGGACTAGCGGGGGTGTCGATACGCAGTATTTT. The full variable domain, completed using reference TRBV5-1 and TRBJ2-3, is KAGVTQTPRYLIKTRGQQVTLSCSPISGHRSVSWYQQTPGQGLQFLFEYFSETQRNKGNFPGRFSGRQFSNSRSEMNVSTLELGDSALYLCASSPGTSGGVDTQYFGPGTRLTVL.

This clone was counted once. This chain uses TRBV6-5 with TRBJ1-2; 8 bases line up with TRBD1. Germline CDR1 is MNHEY and CDR2 is SVGAGI. V lost 6 bases to trimming and J lost 6 bases; unmatched junction nucleotides: 6. The CDR3 consists of 13 residues. DNA for the CDR3: TGTGCCAGCAGGGACAGGGTCCATAATGGCTACACCTTC. Protein product: CASRDRVHNGYTF.

The rearrangement uses TRBV6-5 and TRBJ1-4; 8 nucleotides match TRBD1. Germline-derived CDR1 and CDR2 are MNHEY and SVGAGI. The CDR3 spans 16 residues. The V gene end was trimmed by 0 bases and the J gene end by 8 bases; junction bases not matched to a gene: 8. The CDR3 reads CASSYSTGDRREKLFF. CDR3 bases: TGTGCCAGCAGTTACTCGACCGGGGACAGGCGCGAAAAACTGTTTTTT.

This clone was counted a single time. The chain recombines TRBV19 with TRBJ2-1; 11 nucleotides align to TRBD2. Germline CDR1 is LNHDA and CDR2 is SQIVND (reference sequence). The CDR3 is 18 residues long. The trim removed 1 base at V and 7 bases at J, leaving 12 bases unmatched. CDR3 DNA: TGTGCCAGTAGTATAGTGCTAGCGGGGGGTTCCCGATCGAATGAGCAGTTCTTC. Protein product: CASSIVLAGGSRSNEQFF.